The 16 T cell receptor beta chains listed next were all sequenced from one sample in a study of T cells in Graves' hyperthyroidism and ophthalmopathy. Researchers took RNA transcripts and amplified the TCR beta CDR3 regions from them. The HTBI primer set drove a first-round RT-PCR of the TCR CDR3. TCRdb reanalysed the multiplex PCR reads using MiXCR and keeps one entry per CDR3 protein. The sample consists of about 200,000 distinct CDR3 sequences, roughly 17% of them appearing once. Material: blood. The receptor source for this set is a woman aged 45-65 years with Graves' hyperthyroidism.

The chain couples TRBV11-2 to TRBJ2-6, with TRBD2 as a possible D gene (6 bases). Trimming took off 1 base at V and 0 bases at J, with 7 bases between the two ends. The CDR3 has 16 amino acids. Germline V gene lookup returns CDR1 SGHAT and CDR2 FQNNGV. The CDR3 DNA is TGTGCCAGCAGCTTAGTGGGGGGCTCTGGGGCCAACGTCCTGACTTTC. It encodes CASSLVGGSGANVLTF.

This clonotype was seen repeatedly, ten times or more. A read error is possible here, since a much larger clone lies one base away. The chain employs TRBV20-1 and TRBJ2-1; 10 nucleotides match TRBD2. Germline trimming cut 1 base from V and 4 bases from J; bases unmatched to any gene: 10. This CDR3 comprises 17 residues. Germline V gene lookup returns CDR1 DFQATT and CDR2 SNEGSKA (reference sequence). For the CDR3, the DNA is TGCAGTGCTAGAGGTGAAGACCCTAGCGGGAGTTACAATGAGCAGTTCTTC. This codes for CSARGEDPSGSYNEQFF.

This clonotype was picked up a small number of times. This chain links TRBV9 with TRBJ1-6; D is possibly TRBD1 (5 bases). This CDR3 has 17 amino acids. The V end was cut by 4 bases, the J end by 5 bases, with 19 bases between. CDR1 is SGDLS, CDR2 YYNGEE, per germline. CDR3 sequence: CASSQERRGRDNSPLHF. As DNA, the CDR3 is TGTGCCAGCAGCCAAGAACGCCGGGGACGGGATAATTCACCCCTCCACTTT.

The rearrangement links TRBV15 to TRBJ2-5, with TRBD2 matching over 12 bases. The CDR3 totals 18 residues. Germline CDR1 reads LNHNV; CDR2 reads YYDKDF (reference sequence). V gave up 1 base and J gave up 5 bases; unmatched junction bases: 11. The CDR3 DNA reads TGTGCCACCAGCAGAGGTCCCCTCTTAACTAGCGGGAGGGAGACCCAGTACTTC. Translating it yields CATSRGPLLTSGRETQYF.

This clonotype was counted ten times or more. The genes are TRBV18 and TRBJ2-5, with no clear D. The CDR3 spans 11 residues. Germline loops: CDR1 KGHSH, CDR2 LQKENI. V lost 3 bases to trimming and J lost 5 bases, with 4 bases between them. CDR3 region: CASSPEETQYF. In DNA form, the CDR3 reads TGTGCCAGCTCACCCGAGGAGACCCAGTACTTC.

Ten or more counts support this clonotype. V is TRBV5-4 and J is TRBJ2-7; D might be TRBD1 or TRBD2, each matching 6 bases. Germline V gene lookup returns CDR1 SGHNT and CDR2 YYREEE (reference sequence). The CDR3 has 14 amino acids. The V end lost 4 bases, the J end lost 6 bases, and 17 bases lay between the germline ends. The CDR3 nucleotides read TGTGCCAGCAGCCGGAGGGGGGAATTCCGCGAGCAGTACTTC. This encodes CASSRRGEFREQYF.

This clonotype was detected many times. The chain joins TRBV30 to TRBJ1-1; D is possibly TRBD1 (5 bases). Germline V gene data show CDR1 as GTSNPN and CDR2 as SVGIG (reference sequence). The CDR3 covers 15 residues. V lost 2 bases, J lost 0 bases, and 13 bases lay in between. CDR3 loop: CAWSPPGRLNTEAFF. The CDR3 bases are TGTGCCTGGAGTCCTCCGGGACGCTTGAACACTGAAGCTTTCTTT.

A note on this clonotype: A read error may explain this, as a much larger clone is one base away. CDR3 in DNA: TGCAGTGCGAGAGATCGGGACAGGGGCTACGAGCAGTTCTTC. It codes for CSARDRDRGYEQFF. The chain employs TRBV20-1 and TRBJ2-7, with 10 bases fitting TRBD1. The better agreement between TRBJ2-1 and the DNA end casts doubt on the J call. The germline V gene has CDR1 DFQATT and CDR2 SNEGSKA (reference sequence). This CDR3 spans 14 amino acids.

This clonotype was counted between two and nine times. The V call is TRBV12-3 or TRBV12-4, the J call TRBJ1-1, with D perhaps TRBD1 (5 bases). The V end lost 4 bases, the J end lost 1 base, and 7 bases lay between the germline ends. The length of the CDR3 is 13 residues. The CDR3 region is CASSSDTNTEAFF. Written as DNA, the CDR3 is TGTGCCAGCAGTTCGGACACGAACACTGAAGCTTTCTTT.

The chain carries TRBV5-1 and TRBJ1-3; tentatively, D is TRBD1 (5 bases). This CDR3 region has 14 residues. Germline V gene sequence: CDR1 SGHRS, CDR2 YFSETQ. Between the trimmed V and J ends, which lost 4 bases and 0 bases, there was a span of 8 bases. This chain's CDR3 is CASSRDHSGNTIYF. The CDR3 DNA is TGCGCCAGCAGCAGGGACCACTCTGGAAACACCATATATTTT.

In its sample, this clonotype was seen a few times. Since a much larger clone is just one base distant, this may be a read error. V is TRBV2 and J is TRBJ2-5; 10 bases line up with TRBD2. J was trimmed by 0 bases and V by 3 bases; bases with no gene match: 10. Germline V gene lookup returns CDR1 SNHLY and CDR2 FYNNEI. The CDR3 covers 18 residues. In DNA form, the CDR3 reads TGTGCCAGCAGTGACACCGGGACTAGCGAACCGTACCAAGAGACCCAGTACTTC. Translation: CASSDTGTSEPYQETQYF.

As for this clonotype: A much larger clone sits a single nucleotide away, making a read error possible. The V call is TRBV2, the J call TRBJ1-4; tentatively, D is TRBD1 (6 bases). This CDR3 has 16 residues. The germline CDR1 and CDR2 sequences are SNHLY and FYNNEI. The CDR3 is CASKWTEWGSGEKLSF. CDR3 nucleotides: TGTGCCAGCAAGTGGACAGAATGGGGGAGTGGTGAAAAACTGTCTTTT.

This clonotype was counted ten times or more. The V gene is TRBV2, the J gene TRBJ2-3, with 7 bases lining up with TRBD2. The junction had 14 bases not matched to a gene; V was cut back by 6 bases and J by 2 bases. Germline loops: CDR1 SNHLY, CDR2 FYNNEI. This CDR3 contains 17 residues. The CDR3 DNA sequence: TGTGCCAGCAGCCCGGGGAAGCGGGGTGCTTTCACAGATACGCAGTATTTT. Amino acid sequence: CASSPGKRGAFTDTQYF.

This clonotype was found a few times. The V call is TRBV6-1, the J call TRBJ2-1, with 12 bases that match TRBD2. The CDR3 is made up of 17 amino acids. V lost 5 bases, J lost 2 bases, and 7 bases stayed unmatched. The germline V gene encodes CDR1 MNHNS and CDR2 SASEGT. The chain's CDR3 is CASSTLLAGGTYNEQFF. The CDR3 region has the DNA TGTGCCAGCAGTACACTACTAGCGGGAGGTACCTACAATGAGCAGTTCTTC.

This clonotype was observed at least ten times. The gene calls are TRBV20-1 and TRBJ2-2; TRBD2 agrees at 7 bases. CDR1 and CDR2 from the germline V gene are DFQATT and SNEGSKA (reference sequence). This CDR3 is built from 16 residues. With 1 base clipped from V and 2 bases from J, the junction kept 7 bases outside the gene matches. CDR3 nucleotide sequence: TGCAGTGCTAGAGGGCTAGCGGAACTAAACACCGGGGAGCTGTTTTTT. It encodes CSARGLAELNTGELFF.

This CDR3 reads CASSPLASQETQYF. The CDR3, as DNA: TGCGCCAGCAGCCCCTTGGCGTCACAAGAGACCCAGTACTTC. The chain has TRBV5-1 and TRBJ2-5, with D hard to call. The V end lost 4 bases, the J end lost 2 bases, and 12 bases lay between the germline ends. Per germline, CDR1 SGHRS and CDR2 YFSETQ. The CDR3 sequence is 14 residues long.